What follows are 15 T cell receptor beta chains derived from one specimen sequenced in a study of patients and donors after allogeneic stem cell transplantation. One entry per CDR3 protein, called by TCRdb with MiXCR from the RT-PCR reads. In the table there are about 230,000 distinct CDR3 sequences, roughly 14% of which are singletons. The sequenced sample consisted of blood, either unsorted or a sorted T cell fraction (not recorded which). These receptors all come from a human donor who was either an allogeneic HSCT recipient or a stem cell or donor lymphocyte infusion donor (not recorded which). It is not recorded whose cells these are; they may come from a transplant donor.

This clonotype was detected only a few times. The chain recombines TRBV2 with TRBJ2-2, with a tentative D call TRBD2 (5 bases). The CDR3 covers 15 residues. V was trimmed by 6 bases and J by 3 bases, leaving 14 bases between them. Germline CDR1 is SNHLY and CDR2 is FYNNEI. This CDR3 is CASRAGLAYTGELFF. CDR3 in DNA: TGTGCCAGCAGGGCCGGACTTGCTTACACCGGGGAGCTGTTTTTT. The full variable domain, rest sourced from reference TRBV2 and TRBJ2-2, is EPEVTQTPSHQVTQMGQEVILRCVPISNHLYFYWYRQILGQKVEFLVSFYNNEISEKSEIFDDQFSVERPDGSNFTLKIRSTKLEDSAMYFCASRAGLAYTGELFFGEGSRLTVL.

At least ten counts were recorded for this clonotype. The chain uses TRBV20-1 and TRBJ2-1; D gene uncertain. Germline CDR1 reads DFQATT; CDR2 reads SNEGSKA (reference sequence). This CDR3 is built from 15 residues. The V gene lost 1 base and the J gene lost 0 bases, with 10 bases spanning the gap. CDR3 nucleotides: TGCAGTGCTAGAGGGCAGATAAGCTCCTACAATGAGCAGTTCTTC. Amino acid sequence: CSARGQISSYNEQFF.

The chain links TRBV5-1 to TRBJ2-3; TRBD1 matches 8 bases. Trimming took 1 base from V and 6 from J; bases not matched to a gene: 7. Germline lookup yields CDR1 SGHRS and CDR2 YFSETQ. This CDR3 is 15 amino acids long. This chain's CDR3 is CASSLTTGVIDTQYF. CDR3 nucleotides: TGCGCCAGCAGCTTGACGACAGGGGTTATCGATACGCAGTATTTT.

The chain carries TRBV12-3 or TRBV12-4 and TRBJ2-5; 13 nucleotides agree with TRBD2. After removal of 5 bases from V and 1 base from J, the junction contained 7 bases not matched to a gene. This CDR3 is 17 amino acids long. The CDR3 coding sequence is TGTGCCAGCAGTCCCGCGGGACTAGCGGGATCCCAAGAGACCCAGTACTTC. Its translation: CASSPAGLAGSQETQYF.

The chain joins TRBV19 to TRBJ1-2, with no clear D. Trimming took off 4 bases at V and 4 bases at J, with 10 bases between the two ends. CDR3 length equals 13 residues. Germline loops: CDR1 LNHDA, CDR2 SQIVND (reference sequence). The CDR3 bases are TGTGCCAGTAGTAGGCAAATTTCCTATGGCTACACCTTC. This translates into CASSRQISYGYTF.

In its sample, this clonotype was seen many times. This chain joins TRBV18 and TRBJ1-2; D is perhaps TRBD1 (6 bases). Trimming pared 2 bases from V and 4 bases from J, leaving 11 bases between. Per germline, CDR1 KGHSH and CDR2 LQKENI. The CDR3 is 14 amino acids. Here the CDR3 DNA reads TGTGCCAGCTCACCAGACGGAGGGGGCTATGGCTACACCTTC. Residues: CASSPDGGGYGYTF.

The V and J genes are TRBV7-3 and TRBJ2-7; D is possibly TRBD1 (5 bases). This CDR3 region has 15 residues. Trimming removed 2 bases at V and 3 bases at J, with 14 bases between. CDR1 is SGHTA and CDR2 is FQGTGA in the germline V gene. The CDR3: CASSLGQGRIYEQYF. For the CDR3, the DNA is TGTGCCAGCAGCTTAGGTCAGGGAAGGATCTACGAGCAGTACTTC. Full variable domain (remainder filled in from reference TRBV7-3 and TRBJ2-7): GAGVSQTPSNKVTEKGKYVELRCDPISGHTALYWYRQSLGQGPEFLIYFQGTGAADDSGLPNDRFFAVRPEGSVSTLKIQRTERGDSAVYLCASSLGQGRIYEQYFGPGTRLTVT.

This clonotype was detected only a few times. The junction shows a germline mismatch at one end, possibly a read error. The genes are TRBV10-3 and TRBJ1-5; possibly TRBD1 for D (5 bases). Germline lookup yields CDR1 ENHRY and CDR2 SYGVKD. The CDR3 length is 14 residues. For the CDR3, the DNA is TGTGCCACCCAGGGCCCTAATAGCAATCAGCCCCAACATTTT. Translating gives CATQGPNSNQPQHF.

The chain couples TRBV7-8 to TRBJ2-3; weak D call: TRBD2 (6 bases). Germline assignment: CDR1 SGHVS and CDR2 FQNEAQ. V was trimmed by 10 bases and J by 2 bases, leaving 13 bases between them. The CDR3 extends over 13 amino acids. The CDR3 loop is CATRERFTDTQYF. The CDR3 region has the DNA TGTGCCACCCGGGAGCGGTTCACAGATACGCAGTATTTT.

This clonotype was observed a handful of times. V and J are TRBV25-1 and TRBJ1-6; 9 bases agree with TRBD1. With V trimmed by 4 bases and J by 10 bases, 11 bases remained unmatched. Germline CDR1 and CDR2: MGHDK and SYGVNS. This CDR3 contains 16 residues. The CDR3 sequence: CASSVEGQGIGSPLHF. DNA of the CDR3: TGTGCCAGCAGTGTGGAGGGACAGGGAATAGGGTCACCCCTCCACTTT. Based on the CDR3 plus reference TRBV25-1 and TRBJ1-6, the full variable domain is EADIYQTPRYLVIGTGKKITLECSQTMGHDKMYWYQQDPGMELHLIHYSYGVNSTEKGDLSSESTVSRIRTEHFPLTLESARPSHTSQYLCASSVEGQGIGSPLHFGNGTRLTVT.

This clonotype was counted at least ten times. V gene TRBV29-1 combines with J gene TRBJ1-1; possible D gene TRBD1, 5 bases. V was pared by 7 bases and J by 2 bases, with 14 bases between. This CDR3 is built from 13 residues. Looked up from germline, CDR1 is SQVTM and CDR2 is ANQGSEA. In DNA, the CDR3 is TGCAGCGCTAGTGCGGGGGGAAACACTGAAGCTTTCTTT. Translating it yields CSASAGGNTEAFF.

This clonotype has a count of ten or more. The chain uses TRBV20-1 and TRBJ1-1; D is undetermined. Germline-derived CDR1 and CDR2 are DFQATT and SNEGSKA (reference sequence). V lost 4 bases to trimming and J lost 7 bases, with 7 bases between them. There are 10 residues in the CDR3. DNA of the CDR3: TGCAGTGCTAATCAAATTGAAGCTTTCTTT. Its translation: CSANQIEAFF.

This clonotype was found a few times. The V gene is TRBV3-1, the J gene TRBJ2-3; 7 bases are shared with TRBD1. The CDR3 has 15 amino acids. The germline V gene encodes CDR1 LGHDT and CDR2 YNNKEL (reference sequence). The trim removed 4 bases at V and 2 bases at J, leaving 6 bases unmatched. Here the CDR3 DNA reads TGTGCCAGCAGCCGAAGGGGGCCTACCACAGATACGCAGTATTTT. This translates into CASSRRGPTTDTQYF.

This clonotype was seen many times. The chain recombines TRBV15 with TRBJ2-1, with 10 bases lining up with TRBD2. Trimming removed 3 bases from V and 7 bases from J; junction bases left unmatched: 12. Looked up from germline, CDR1 is LNHNV and CDR2 is YYDKDF (reference sequence). This CDR3 has 17 amino acids. The CDR3 nucleotides are TGTGCCACCAGCAGTGGACTGCTAGCGGGAGTGGGAAATGAGCAGTTCTTC. Translating it yields CATSSGLLAGVGNEQFF.

The V and J genes are TRBV28 and TRBJ1-1; no reliable D call. The CDR3 extends over 13 amino acids. V lost 6 bases, J lost 0 bases, and 8 bases lay in between. The germline V gene encodes CDR1 MDHEN and CDR2 SYDVKM. The CDR3 sequence: CASSPHMNTEAFF. CDR3 nucleotides: TGTGCCAGCAGCCCCCACATGAACACTGAAGCTTTCTTT.